This T cell receptor (beta chain) was captured in a study of cytotoxic CD8 clonotypes in ibrutinib-treated CLL. Clones were read by immunoSEQ multiplex PCR, and TCRdb kept only the in-frame ones, dropping some. The repertoire holds 250,000 to 350,000 clones, with 70% to 80% as singletons. Germline trimming cut 0 bases from V and 4 bases from J; bases unmatched to any gene: 12. CDR1 is SGDLS, CDR2 YYNGEE, per germline. This CDR3 comprises 17 residues. This clone was observed once. Its antigen remains unidentified. Study-level results: Public clonotypes were rare and shrank or held steady on treatment. Baseline values of clonality outstripped age-matched healthy donors and followed circulating CD8+ T-cell counts. Whereas clonality rose at ibrutinib response, it declined toward baseline at progression.

The sequence derives from a human donor with chronic lymphocytic leukemia. The chain recombines TRBV9 with TRBJ2-5, with TRBD2 matching over 7 bases. The sample here was PBMCs, taken at disease progression, from a patient treated with ibrutinib. The CDR3 nucleotides read TGTGCCAGCAGCGTAGAGCCCAGCGGGGCCCTAAGAGAGACCCAGTACTTC. Encoded protein: CASSVEPSGALRETQYF.